This T cell receptor (beta chain) was captured by sequencing in a study of CD8 T cells in Susac syndrome (dated by TCRdb to the late 2010s). With respect to the entire study: Repertoire sequencing was used to test whether CD8+ T cell activation and differentiation in Susac syndrome was antigen driven. The clonality of the CD8+ T cell repertoire was compared across approximately 11 healthy donors, around 14 Susac syndrome patients and around 16 multiple sclerosis patients. What the authors observed across the whole study: The number of individuals in the TCR sequencing and HLA analysis was acknowledged as relatively small.

RNA was extracted using the RNeasy kit, and about 0.45 to 1 ug of the RNA was reverse transcribed with random hexamers. The immunoSEQ multiplex PCR assay, covering 54 Vbeta and 13 Jbeta segments, was used to amplify TCR beta CDR3 regions. PCR amplification bias was corrected by using a synthetic template baseline for primer optimization and computational correction. On the study's bioinformatics: Only productive sequences were kept, with reads annotated to V, D and J genes according to IMGT and analyzed in immunoSEQ Analyzer. Clonality was calculated as one minus the Shannon entropy normalized by log2 of the number of productive unique sequences. For each patient and control, public and private clones were evaluated among the 100 most prevalent clones. A clone was defined as Susac-specific if it was absent from the healthy and MS cohorts, from over a thousand published viral clones and from other ImmuneACCESS disease sequences. TCRdb redid the processing of the public reads, applying fastp at Q25 and MiXCR, and retained in-frame beta chains. Each CDR3 protein appears once, grouped with its most common genes and DNA. TCRdb, not the original authors, processed these V and J calls. The sample table lists about 300,000 distinct CDR3 sequences, approximately 85% of them with a count of one. The leading ten clones occupy 0.21% of the sample.

The germline V gene supplies CDR1 SGDLS and CDR2 YYNGEE. The CDR3 runs 11 residues from the cysteine to the phenylalanine. Just CDR3 DNA is preserved here, 33 bases in frame from base 1. V loses 3 bases of germline sequence and J loses 9 bases, and the interval between the two ends is 9 bases. High-throughput TCR beta sequencing profiled peripheral blood CD8+ and CD4+ T cells from healthy donors, Susac syndrome patients and multiple sclerosis patients. The multiple sclerosis controls were treatment-naive patients whose relapsing-remitting disease, either stable or active, fulfilled the revised McDonald criteria. Bulk CD8+ and CD4+ T cells were purified magnetically by negative isolation, whereas CD8+ TEMRA cells were enriched by FACS. Blood was drawn into EDTA tubes, processed within 24 hours, and PBMCs were isolated by density gradient centrifugation. PBMCs intended for TCR sequencing were frozen in liquid nitrogen and were later thawed in a 37 degrees C water bath. The sorted or isolated CD4+, CD8+ and CD8+ TEMRA cells had a purity of 90% or higher.

In regard to this clonotype: There is no known antigen for this receptor. Base qualities are not recorded, but no much larger clone differs from it by a single base.

Material for sequencing was CD8+ T cells from PBMCs. The sequence was obtained from a human donor with multiple sclerosis. In this chain, TRBV9 is recombined with TRBJ1-2; the D gene remains uncertain. The nucleotide sequence reads TGTGCCAGCAGCGCCTTAAGGAGCTACACCTTC. Translated, it gives CASSALRSYTF.